Below, 15 T cell receptor beta chains from the same sample are listed, as sequenced in a study of T cell changes during pregnancy in multiple sclerosis. Here immunoSEQ multiplex PCR was the method, and the copy in TCRdb shows in-frame clones only, minus some. The sample contains approximately 40,000 clones, around 89% of which appear only once. Sequenced here: CD8+ T cells from peripheral blood mononuclear cells, sampled in the third trimester of pregnancy. These receptors were collected from a female donor with multiple sclerosis, enrolled in a pregnancy study.

The rearrangement links TRBV9 to TRBJ1-5, with a possible D match to TRBD1 (5 bases). CDR1 and CDR2 (germline): SGDLS, YYNGEE. V shed 4 bases and J shed 2 bases, with 13 bases lying between them. This CDR3 has 15 residues. CDR3 sequence (DNA): TGTGCCAGCAGCCCTAACGGGGGTGGCAATCAGCCCCAGCATTTT. This encodes CASSPNGGGNQPQHF.

The gene calls are TRBV9 and TRBJ2-1; 10 bases are a match to TRBD2. Looked up from germline, CDR1 is SGDLS and CDR2 is YYNGEE. The CDR3 extends over 15 amino acids. Losses at the gene ends were 0 bases for V and 6 bases for J; bases not matched to a gene: 3. CDR3 nucleotides: TGTGCCAGCAGCGTAGCCCTAGCGGGAGTCAATGAGCAGTTCTTC. Its translation: CASSVALAGVNEQFF. The variable domain in full, completed from reference TRBV9 and TRBJ2-1, reads DSGVTQTPKHLITATGQRVTLRCSPRSGDLSVYWYQQSLDQGLQFLIQYYNGEERAKGNILERFSAQQFPDLHSELNLSSLELGDSALYFCASSVALAGVNEQFFGPGTRLTVL.

The chain carries TRBV28 and TRBJ1-3; unclear D gene. The CDR3 has 17 amino acids. Germline CDR1 MDHEN, CDR2 SYDVKM. V dropped 5 bases and J dropped 0 bases, with 17 bases sitting between them. The CDR3 region is CASSLRVLTSSGNTIYF. The CDR3 bases are TGTGCCAGCAGTCTCCGGGTCCTAACGAGCTCTGGAAACACCATATATTTT.

The chain employs TRBV19 and TRBJ2-1, with a tentative D call TRBD2 (6 bases). From germline, CDR1 is LNHDA and CDR2 SQIVND (reference sequence). V lost 6 bases, J lost 10 bases, and 13 bases lay in between. This CDR3 contains 12 residues. CDR3 residues: CASSQVSGEQFF. CDR3 coding DNA: TGTGCCAGTAGCCAGGTTAGCGGAGAGCAGTTCTTC.

The chain uses TRBV6-5 and TRBJ2-7, with D possibly being TRBD2 (6 bases). CDR3 length equals 14 residues. Germline V gene sequence: CDR1 MNHEY, CDR2 SVGAGI. The V end lost 0 bases, the J end lost 5 bases, and 11 bases lay between the germline ends. In DNA form, the CDR3 reads TGTGCCAGCAGTTACTCCTGGGGAGGTAACGAGCAGTACTTC. It codes for CASSYSWGGNEQYF.

This CDR3 is CASSTTATYYGYTF. The CDR3 DNA reads as TGTGCCAGCAGCACGACAGCTACATACTATGGCTACACCTTC. The V gene is TRBV7-9, the J gene TRBJ1-2; tentative D call: TRBD1 (5 bases). CDR1 is SEHNR and CDR2 is FQNEAQ in the germline V gene (reference sequence). Trimming left V 5 bases short and J 3 bases short, with 13 bases between. The CDR3 sequence is 14 residues long.

The V call is TRBV7-6, the J call TRBJ2-1; D perhaps matches TRBD1 (6 bases). CDR3 length: 14 residues. From germline, CDR1 is SGHVS and CDR2 FNYEAQ. Trimming removed 5 bases at V and 2 bases at J, with 10 bases between. The CDR3, as DNA: TGTGCCAGCAGCCCAGGGGTAGCCTACAATGAGCAGTTCTTC. Protein: CASSPGVAYNEQFF.

V is TRBV7-6 and J is TRBJ1-1; TRBD1 might be the D (5 bases). Germline assignment: CDR1 SGHVS and CDR2 FNYEAQ. The CDR3 totals 14 residues. The V end lost 4 bases, the J end lost 8 bases, and 17 bases lay between the germline ends. The CDR3 is CASSWTGLEGEAFF. CDR3 DNA sequence: TGTGCCAGCAGCTGGACGGGACTGGAGGGGGAAGCTTTCTTT.

The chain recombines TRBV11-2 with TRBJ2-1, with 9 nucleotides matching TRBD2. CDR3 size: 16 residues. Germline CDR1 is SGHAT and CDR2 is FQNNGV. J gave up 2 bases and V 0 bases, and 2 bases lay outside the gene matches. CDR3 sequence (DNA): TGTGCCAGCAGCTTAGACAGACTAGCGGCCTACAATGAGCAGTTCTTC. The encoded protein is CASSLDRLAAYNEQFF.

The chain employs TRBV30 and TRBJ1-1; D call uncertain. The CDR3 consists of 13 residues. The V gene's germline CDR1 is GTSNPN and CDR2 SVGIG (reference sequence). V lost 0 bases, J lost 2 bases, and 7 bases lay in between. CDR3 in amino acids: CAWSVLDNTEAFF. Written as DNA, the CDR3 is TGTGCCTGGAGTGTACTTGATAACACTGAAGCTTTCTTT.

The gene calls are TRBV27 and TRBJ2-2; no clear D gene. This CDR3 spans 12 amino acids. Germline V gene data show CDR1 as MNHEY and CDR2 as SMNVEV (reference sequence). The V end lost 3 bases, the J end lost 6 bases, and 5 bases lay between the germline ends. The CDR3 DNA reads as TGTGCCAGCAGTTTCCCGTCCGGGGAGCTGTTTTTT. Protein: CASSFPSGELFF.

The rearrangement links TRBV27 to TRBJ2-7; 8 bases align to TRBD2. Losses at the gene ends were 1 base for V and 4 bases for J; bases not matched to a gene: 3. The CDR3 covers 14 residues. Germline assignment: CDR1 MNHEY and CDR2 SMNVEV (reference sequence). Here the CDR3 reads CASSLLGTRYEQYF. Here the CDR3 DNA reads TGTGCCAGCAGTTTATTGGGGACTAGGTACGAGCAGTACTTC.

The J gene is TRBJ2-7, the V gene TRBV7-7; D ambiguous. Germline CDR1 SSHAT, CDR2 FNYEAQ (reference sequence). Trimming removed 0 bases at V and 3 bases at J, with 6 bases between. The CDR3 is made up of 13 amino acids. CDR3 nucleotide sequence: TGTGCCAGCAGCTTAGCCGTAGACTACGAGCAGTACTTC. Translation: CASSLAVDYEQYF.

The CDR3 DNA is TGTGCCAGCAGTTTAGGGGGGGAGGGGGATGGCTACACCTTC. It specifies CASSLGGEGDGYTF. The V gene is TRBV27, the J gene TRBJ1-2, with D perhaps matching TRBD1 (6 bases). This CDR3 is 14 amino acids long. The V gene's germline CDR1 is MNHEY and CDR2 SMNVEV (reference sequence). Trimming cost V 2 bases and J 6 bases, with 13 bases left between them.

The chain has TRBV2 and TRBJ1-6; TRBD1 is a possible D gene (6 bases). Germline assignment: CDR1 SNHLY and CDR2 FYNNEI. The ends were cut back, 6 bases at V and 2 bases at J, with 11 bases in the middle. The CDR3 runs to 15 residues. The CDR3 loop reads CASSLQGTYNSPLHF. The CDR3 region has the DNA TGTGCCAGCAGCCTACAGGGAACCTATAATTCACCCCTCCACTTT.